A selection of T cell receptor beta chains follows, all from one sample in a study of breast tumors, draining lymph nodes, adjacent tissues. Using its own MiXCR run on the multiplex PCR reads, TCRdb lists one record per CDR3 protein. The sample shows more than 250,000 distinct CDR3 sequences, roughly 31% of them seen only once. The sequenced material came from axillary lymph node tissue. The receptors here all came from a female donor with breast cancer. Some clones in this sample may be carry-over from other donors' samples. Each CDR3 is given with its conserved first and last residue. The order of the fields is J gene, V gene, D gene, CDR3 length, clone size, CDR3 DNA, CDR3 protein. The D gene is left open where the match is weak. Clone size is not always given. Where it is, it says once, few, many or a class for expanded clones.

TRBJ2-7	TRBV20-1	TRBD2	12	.	TGCAATGCAGACCTAGCGGGAGCCGAGCCGTACTTC	CNADLAGAEPYF
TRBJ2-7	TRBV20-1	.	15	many	TGCAGTGCTAGACAGCCCCTTCGGTCCACCTACGAGCAGTACTTC	CSARQPLRSTYEQYF
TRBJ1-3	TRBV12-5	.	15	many	TGTGCTAGTGGTTCTGGGGCAGGGACTGGAAACACCATATATTTT	CASGSGAGTGNTIYF
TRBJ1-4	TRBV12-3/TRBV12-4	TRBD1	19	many	TGTGCCAGCAGTCCAGATTCGACAGGGTTCCTCGGGGCTAATGAAAAACTGTTTTTT	CASSPDSTGFLGANEKLFF
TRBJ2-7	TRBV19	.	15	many	TGTGCCAGTAGTATGGGACAAGGGATCTCCTACGAGCAGTACTTC	CASSMGQGISYEQYF
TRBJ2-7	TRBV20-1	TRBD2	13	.	TGCAGGGGGCAGCTAGCGGGGGGCAACGAGCAGTACTTC	CRGQLAGGNEQYF
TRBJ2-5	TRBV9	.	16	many	TGTGCCAGCAGCGTAGTTCCGACAGCGATTCAAGAGACCCAGTACTTC	CASSVVPTAIQETQYF
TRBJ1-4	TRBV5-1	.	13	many	TGCGCCAGCAGCTTAGGGGTGAATGAAAAACTGTTTTTT	CASSLGVNEKLFF
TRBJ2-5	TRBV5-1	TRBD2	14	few	TGCGCCAGCAGTCCTAGCGGGAGTTCGGACACCCAGTACTTC	CASSPSGSSDTQYF
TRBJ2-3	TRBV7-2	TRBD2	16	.	TGTGCCAGCTCACGGAATAGCGGGAGCTTCACAGATACGCAGTATTTT	CASSRNSGSFTDTQYF
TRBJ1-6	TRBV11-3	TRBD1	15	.	TGTGCCAGCAGCTTAGCGGGACAGGGTAATTCACCCCTCCACTTT	CASSLAGQGNSPLHF
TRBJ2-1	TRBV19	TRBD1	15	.	TGTGCCAGTAAGGGGACAGGGTATTCCTACAATGAGCAGTTCTTC	CASKGTGYSYNEQFF
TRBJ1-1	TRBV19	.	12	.	TGTGCCAGTTCCTGGGGGAACACTGAAGCTTTCTTT	CASSWGNTEAFF
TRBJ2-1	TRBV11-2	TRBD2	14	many	TGTGCCAGCAGCCCCTCCCGGGGGGTAAATGAGCAGTTCTTC	CASSPSRGVNEQFF
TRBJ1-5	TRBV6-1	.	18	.	TGTGCCAGCAGACCCTCGCGGGGGGTAGGGTATAGCAATCAGCCCCAGCATTTT	CASRPSRGVGYSNQPQHF
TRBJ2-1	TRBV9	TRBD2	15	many	TGTGCCAGCAGCGTGATGGCGGGAGGATCCAATGAGCAGTTCTTC	CASSVMAGGSNEQFF
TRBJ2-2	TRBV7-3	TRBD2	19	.	TGTGCCAGCAGCTTAACAGGCCTAGCGGGAGTCGGCAACACCGGGGAGCTGTCTTGG	CASSLTGLAGVGNTGELSW
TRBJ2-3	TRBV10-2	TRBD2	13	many	TGCGCCAGCAGGGGACTAGCTCCGGATACGCAGTATTTT	CASRGLAPDTQYF
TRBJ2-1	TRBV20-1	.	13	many	TGCAGTGCTAGCGGGGTCTCCTACAATGAGCAGTTCTTC	CSASGVSYNEQFF
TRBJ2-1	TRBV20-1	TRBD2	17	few	TGCAGTGCTCCTCTAGCGGGAGGGCTTTCCTCCTACAATGAGCAGTTCTTC	CSAPLAGGLSSYNEQFF
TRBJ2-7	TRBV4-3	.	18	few	TGCGCCAGCAGCCAAGATCTGGGTGGCAGCTTCAGCTCCTACGAGCAGTACTTC	CASSQDLGGSFSSYEQYF
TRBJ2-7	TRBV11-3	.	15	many	TGTGCCAGCAGCTTCTTGTCACTAGCAGACTACGAGCAGTACTTC	CASSFLSLADYEQYF
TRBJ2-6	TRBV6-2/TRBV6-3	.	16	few	TGTGCCAGCAGTAAAGTCGCGACCTCTGGGGCCAACGTCCTGACTTTC	CASSKVATSGANVLTF
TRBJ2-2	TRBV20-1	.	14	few	TGCAGTGCTAGTTGGCTAGTCAACACCGGGGAGCTGTTTTTT	CSASWLVNTGELFF
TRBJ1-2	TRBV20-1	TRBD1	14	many	TGCAGTGCTGGTGGGGGACAGGGGATCTACGGCTACACCTTC	CSAGGGQGIYGYTF
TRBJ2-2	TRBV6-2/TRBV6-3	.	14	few	TGTGCCAGCAGTTACATCCGACACCCCGGGGAGCTGTTTTTT	CASSYIRHPGELFF
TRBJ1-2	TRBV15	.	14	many	TGTGCCACCAGCAGAGATCGGGCAGGGGATGGCTACACCTTC	CATSRDRAGDGYTF
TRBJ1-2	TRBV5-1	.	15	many	TGCGCCAGCAGCACCGGGACTTCGGCCCTTTATGGCTACACCTTC	CASSTGTSALYGYTF
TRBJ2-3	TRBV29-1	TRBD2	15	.	TGCAGCGTTGAAGAGTGGCTAGCGGAGTACAATGAGCAGTATTTT	CSVEEWLAEYNEQYF
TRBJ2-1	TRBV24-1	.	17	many	TGTGCCACCAGTGATGCGGTAGCTCGGGGGCCCTACAATGAGCAGTTCTTC	CATSDAVARGPYNEQFF
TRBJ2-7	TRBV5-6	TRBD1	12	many	TGTGCCAGCAGCTCGACAGGGGTTGAGCAGTACTTC	CASSSTGVEQYF
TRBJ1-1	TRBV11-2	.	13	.	TGTGCCAGCAGCTTAGATCCTTTAGGTTCCGCTTTCTTT	CASSLDPLGSAFF
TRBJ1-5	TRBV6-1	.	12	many	TGTGCCAGCAGAGAGACGGGTCAGCCCCAGCATTTT	CASRETGQPQHF
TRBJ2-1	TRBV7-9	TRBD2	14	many	TGTGCCAGCAGCTTCGTCGGGACTAGCGGCCGAGAGTTCTTC	CASSFVGTSGREFF
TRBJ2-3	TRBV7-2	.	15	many	TGTGCCAGCAGCCCAGATGGCGGGAGCACAGATACGCAGTATTTT	CASSPDGGSTDTQYF
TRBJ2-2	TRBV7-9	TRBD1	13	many	TGTGCCACCGGGACAGGGAACACCGGGGAGCTGTTTTTT	CATGTGNTGELFF